A single sample is the source of the 23 T cell receptor beta chains below, sequenced in a study of blood T cell repertoires in COVID-19. Only in-frame clones appear in the TCRdb table, and some are missing; sequencing was by immunoSEQ multiplex PCR. The sample carries tens of thousands of clones, around 91% recorded once. What was sequenced was peripheral blood. All receptors derive from a human donor in a cohort sampled during active COVID-19.

The V call is TRBV2, the J call TRBJ1-2, with D perhaps matching TRBD1 (5 bases). CDR1 is SNHLY, CDR2 FYNNEI, per germline. The length of the CDR3 is 14 residues. Trimming cost V 0 bases and J 5 bases, with 10 bases left between them. The CDR3 loop is CASSEAPGGYGYTF. The CDR3 DNA reads as TGTGCCAGCAGTGAAGCGCCTGGGGGGTATGGCTACACCTTC.

The CDR3 spells CASSAISSGGIQETQYF. In DNA, the CDR3 is TGTGCCAGCAGCGCCATCTCTAGCGGGGGGATCCAAGAGACCCAGTACTTC. The rearrangement joins TRBV9 to TRBJ2-5; 11 bases line up with TRBD2. Germline V CDR1 and CDR2: SGDLS, YYNGEE. V was clipped by 3 bases and J by 1 base; unmatched bases: 8. The CDR3 covers 17 residues.

This clone has only one observation. V usage is TRBV9 and J usage is TRBJ1-5; a weak D match, TRBD1 (5 bases). The CDR3 has 14 residues. The V and J ends lost 7 bases and 5 bases respectively, with 16 bases between them. CDR1 is SGDLS and CDR2 is YYNGEE in the germline V gene. The CDR3 spells CASGVGGGDQPQHF. In DNA, the CDR3 is TGTGCCAGCGGGGTAGGTGGGGGGGATCAGCCCCAGCATTTT.

The CDR3 region is CASSSHIAVANTGELFF. The CDR3 nucleotides read TGTGCCAGCAGCTCGCACATAGCGGTCGCGAACACCGGGGAGCTGTTTTTT. The chain links TRBV7-9 to TRBJ2-2; tentative D call: TRBD2 (6 bases). Per the germline V gene, CDR1 is SEHNR and CDR2 is FQNEAQ (reference sequence). V was pared by 4 bases and J by 0 bases, with 15 bases between. There are 17 residues in the CDR3.

This chain links TRBV27 with TRBJ1-6, with 9 bases matching TRBD1. The CDR3 is 13 amino acids. The V and J ends lost 6 bases and 7 bases, in that order; junction bases with no gene match: 1. Germline CDR1 MNHEY, CDR2 SMNVEV (reference sequence). The CDR3 DNA reads as TGTGCCAGCAGAGGGACAGGGAATTCACCCCTCCACTTT. Translating it yields CASRGTGNSPLHF.

The J gene is TRBJ1-1, the V gene TRBV5-6; 12 bases line up with TRBD1. From germline, CDR1 is SGHDT and CDR2 YYEEEE. V was clipped by 5 bases and J by 11 bases; unmatched bases: 7. This CDR3 has 13 amino acids. The CDR3 region is CASSGTGGAGAFF. The CDR3 DNA reads TGTGCCAGCAGTGGGACAGGGGGCGCGGGGGCTTTCTTT.

The rearrangement joins TRBV13 to TRBJ2-1; D is unclear. The V end lost 0 bases, the J end lost 7 bases, and 7 bases lay between the germline ends. Germline values: CDR1 PRHDT, CDR2 FYEKMQ (reference sequence). The CDR3 totals 13 residues. In DNA, the CDR3 is TGTGCCAGCAGCTTAGGGGGCAGAAATGAGCAGTTCTTC. This sequence encodes CASSLGGRNEQFF.

The rearrangement links TRBV28 to TRBJ1-2; 9 nucleotides agree with TRBD1. Germline V gene data show CDR1 as MDHEN and CDR2 as SYDVKM. CDR3 length equals 15 residues. The trim removed 4 bases at V and 8 bases at J, leaving 11 bases unmatched. The CDR3, as DNA: TGTGCCAGCAGTTGGGGGACAGGGCAGAGGGGAGGCTACACCTTC. Translating gives CASSWGTGQRGGYTF.

CDR3 nucleotides: TGCGCCAGCAGCTTGAGGCGGGGGAGGAGCATGAACACTGAAGCTTTCTTT. The encoded protein is CASSLRRGRSMNTEAFF. The chain carries TRBV5-1 and TRBJ1-1; a weak D match, TRBD1 (5 bases). Germline values: CDR1 SGHRS, CDR2 YFSETQ. The CDR3 extends over 17 amino acids. Trimming cost V 1 base and J 0 bases, with 16 bases left between them.

The J gene is TRBJ1-5, the V gene TRBV9, with D possibly being TRBD1 (5 bases). Germline assignment: CDR1 SGDLS and CDR2 YYNGEE. CDR3 length: 15 amino acids. With 4 bases removed from V and 2 bases from J, the gap between germline ends came to 13 bases. CDR3 DNA: TGTGCCAGCAGCCAGAACGGGGGGGGCAATCAGCCCCAGCATTTT. Its protein is CASSQNGGGNQPQHF. Filled out from reference TRBV9 and TRBJ1-5, the complete variable domain reads DSGVTQTPKHLITATGQRVTLRCSPRSGDLSVYWYQQSLDQGLQFLIQYYNGEERAKGNILERFSAQQFPDLHSELNLSSLELGDSALYFCASSQNGGGNQPQHFGDGTRLSIL.

V and J are TRBV6-5 and TRBJ2-7; D unresolved. CDR3 length equals 14 residues. Deletions cut 7 bases from V and 3 bases from J, with 16 bases between. The germline CDR1 and CDR2 sequences are MNHEY and SVGAGI. CDR3 residues: CASTRWQPDYEQYF. CDR3 DNA sequence: TGTGCCAGCACGCGGTGGCAGCCCGACTACGAGCAGTACTTC.

The V and J genes are TRBV5-1 and TRBJ1-2; TRBD1 matches 7 bases. The CDR3 covers 14 residues. V was clipped by 3 bases and J by 2 bases; unmatched bases: 4. Per germline, CDR1 SGHRS and CDR2 YFSETQ. The CDR3 sequence: CASSSGTANYGYTF. Written as DNA, the CDR3 is TGCGCCAGCAGCTCCGGGACAGCCAACTATGGCTACACCTTC.

The chain carries TRBV21-1 and TRBJ2-7; TRBD1 is the table's D call, not checked against the DNA. TRBV21-1 is termed a pseudogene. CDR3 length: 14 residues. CDR3 DNA: TGTGCCAGCAGCAACCGGGACACGACCGACGAGCAGTACTTC. Translated, it gives CASSNRDTTDEQYF.

The chain couples TRBV30 to TRBJ2-7; a possible D gene is TRBD2 (6 bases). The ends were cut back, 0 bases at V and 2 bases at J, with 17 bases in the middle. Germline V lookup: CDR1 GTSNPN, CDR2 SVGIG (reference sequence). CDR3 size: 16 residues. The CDR3 sequence is CAWSVRGMTWAYEQYF. CDR3 sequence (DNA): TGTGCCTGGAGTGTACGGGGGATGACTTGGGCCTACGAGCAGTACTTC.

The chain combines TRBV5-1 with TRBJ1-1; D might be TRBD1 (6 bases). Germline V gives CDR1 SGHRS, CDR2 YFSETQ. There are 14 residues in the CDR3. V was pared by 0 bases and J by 4 bases, with 10 bases between. CDR3 DNA: TGCGCCAGCAGCTTGGAAAGGGGGTCCACTGAAGCTTTCTTT. This gives the protein CASSLERGSTEAFF.

For the CDR3, the DNA is TGCGCCAGCAGCCAAGATACTAGCAGCTACGAGCAGTACTTC. Amino acid sequence: CASSQDTSSYEQYF. This chain connects TRBV4-3 to TRBJ2-7; D possibly corresponds to TRBD2 (6 bases). CDR3 length equals 14 residues. Germline CDR1 and CDR2: LGHNA and YSLEER. Trimming took 0 bases from V and 3 from J, leaving 9 bases between them.

The chain carries TRBV6-2 or TRBV6-3 and TRBJ2-7; 9 bases fit TRBD2. The length of the CDR3 is 19 residues. The J segment lost 1 base and the V segment lost 0 bases, leaving 13 bases of the junction unmatched. Looked up from germline, CDR1 is MNHEY and CDR2 is SVGEGT. Here the CDR3 DNA reads TGTGCCAGCAGTTACTCGAATAGTGATAGCGGGGGTTTTTCCTACGAGCAGTACTTC. It codes for CASSYSNSDSGGFSYEQYF.

This rearrangement joins TRBV6-5 to TRBJ1-2; 9 positions match TRBD1. In germline, CDR1 is MNHEY, CDR2 SVGAGI. The V gene end was trimmed by 7 bases and the J gene end by 6 bases; junction bases not matched to a gene: 9. This CDR3 is built from 14 residues. The CDR3 reads CASKSQTGGDGYTF. In DNA, the CDR3 is TGTGCCAGCAAGTCACAAACAGGGGGCGATGGCTACACCTTC.

In its sample, this clone was seen once. The J gene is TRBJ2-7, the V gene TRBV3-1 (or the pseudogene TRBV3-2); D gene ambiguous. Germline V lookup: CDR1 LGHDT, CDR2 YNNKEL (reference sequence). CDR3 length: 13 residues. Trimming pared 1 base from V and 12 bases from J, leaving 16 bases between. For the CDR3, the DNA is TGTGCCAGCAGCCAAGTCGGAGTAGCCCCATGGTACTTC. This translates into CASSQVGVAPWYF.

V gene TRBV5-5 combines with J gene TRBJ2-1; 9 bases map to TRBD2. The CDR3 contains 15 residues. Germline V CDR1 and CDR2: SGHKS, YYEKEE (reference sequence). V was pared by 4 bases and J by 4 bases, with 6 bases of the junction left unmatched. The CDR3 DNA reads TGTGCCAGCAGCCGGACGACTAGCGGTTACAATGAGCAGTTCTTC. Translating it yields CASSRTTSGYNEQFF.

This chain links TRBV4-2 with TRBJ1-5; the D gene is possibly TRBD1 (6 bases). CDR3 size: 15 residues. Germline V gene lookup returns CDR1 LGHNA and CDR2 YNFKEQ. The V gene lost 10 bases and the J gene lost 6 bases, with 22 bases spanning the gap. In DNA, the CDR3 is TGTGCCACCGGGGGGACACCCACACGAGGTCAGCCCCAGCATTTT. Encoded protein: CATGGTPTRGQPQHF.

J is TRBJ2-7 and V is TRBV7-8; 7 bases match TRBD1. Germline lookup yields CDR1 SGHVS and CDR2 FQNEAQ. J lost 1 base, V lost 5 bases, and 8 bases had no gene match. The CDR3 is 15 residues long. CDR3 in DNA: TGTGCCAGCAGCATACGAGTGGGACAGTCCTACGAGCAGTACTTC. The encoded protein is CASSIRVGQSYEQYF.

The DNA for the CDR3 is TGTGCCACCGTTGGGGAGCACTCTGGGGCCAACGTCCTGACTTTC. Protein sequence: CATVGEHSGANVLTF. The V and J genes are TRBV19 and TRBJ2-6; D perhaps matches TRBD2 (5 bases). CDR3 length: 15 residues. Germline values: CDR1 LNHDA, CDR2 SQIVND (reference sequence). Trimming took 10 bases from V and 0 from J, leaving 13 bases between them.